The rows below give T cell receptor beta chains drawn from one sample of a study of regulatory T cells in long-lasting Graves disease. TCRdb reprocessed the multiplex PCR reads with MiXCR, giving one entry per CDR3 protein. The data show 700,000 or so distinct CDR3 sequences, around 30% seen once. Sequences were derived from peripheral blood mononuclear cells (PBMCs), sampled when the disease was refractory, from a patient treated with antithyroid drugs. The receptors shown here come from a female donor with Graves disease. Both conserved end residues are part of each CDR3. A D gene is named only where the DNA matches it firmly. Not all rows give a size; the values are once, few, many and, for expanded clones, a class.

few	TRBV7-2	NA	TRBJ1-1	CASSLGWPANTEAFF	TGTGCCAGCAGCTTAGGGTGGCCGGCGAACACTGAAGCTTTCTTT
NA	TRBV11-1	NA	TRBJ2-1	CASSCQGGDSYNEQFF	TGTGCCAGCAGCTGCCAGGGGGGAGACTCCTACAATGAGCAGTTCTTC
NA	TRBV29-1	NA	TRBJ1-5	CSVEVNSNQPQHF	TGCAGCGTTGAAGTCAATAGCAATCAGCCCCAGCATTTT
few	TRBV27	NA	TRBJ1-5	CARPGRVDSNQPQHF	TGTGCCAGACCCGGGCGGGTAGATAGCAATCAGCCCCAGCATTTT
few	TRBV3-1	TRBD1	TRBJ1-6	CASSPGQGGESPLHF	TGTGCCAGCAGCCCGGGACAGGGGGGGGAATCACCCCTCCACTTT
NA	TRBV3-1	NA	TRBJ1-1	CASSQERAGGRTEAFF	TGTGCCAGCAGCCAAGAGAGGGCTGGGGGCCGCACTGAAGCTTTCTTT
many	TRBV6-1	TRBD2	TRBJ2-5	CASSALGGGAQETQYF	TGTGCCAGCAGTGCCCTTGGGGGGGGTGCCCAAGAGACCCAGTACTTC
NA	TRBV28	NA	TRBJ1-1	CASIVGWENTEAFF	TGTGCCAGCATTGTCGGCTGGGAAAACACTGAAGCTTTCTTT
few	TRBV11-2	TRBD2	TRBJ2-7	CASSPGTSPGEQYF	TGTGCCAGCAGCCCGGGGACTAGCCCGGGCGAGCAGTACTTC
many	TRBV28	NA	TRBJ2-7	CASSSQGPYEQYF	TGTGCCAGCAGTTCGCAGGGGCCCTACGAGCAGTACTTC
NA	TRBV20-1	TRBD1	TRBJ1-5	CSARETGHSNQPQHF	TGCAGTGCTAGAGAGACAGGGCATAGCAATCAGCCCCAGCATTTT
NA	TRBV10-3	TRBD1	TRBJ1-1	CASLRDRASEAFF	TGTGCCAGCCTCCGGGACAGGGCATCTGAAGCTTTCTTT
few	TRBV27	NA	TRBJ1-1	CASSASGAGHTEAFF	TGTGCCAGCAGTGCGTCGGGGGCGGGGCACACTGAAGCTTTCTTT
NA	TRBV9	TRBD1	TRBJ1-1	CASSVGQGKLVNTEAFF	TGTGCCAGCAGCGTCGGACAGGGTAAATTGGTGAACACTGAAGCTTTCTTT
NA	TRBV7-3	NA	TRBJ1-1	CASSPNPAVEAFF	TGTGCCAGCAGTCCCAACCCGGCGGTAGAAGCTTTCTTT